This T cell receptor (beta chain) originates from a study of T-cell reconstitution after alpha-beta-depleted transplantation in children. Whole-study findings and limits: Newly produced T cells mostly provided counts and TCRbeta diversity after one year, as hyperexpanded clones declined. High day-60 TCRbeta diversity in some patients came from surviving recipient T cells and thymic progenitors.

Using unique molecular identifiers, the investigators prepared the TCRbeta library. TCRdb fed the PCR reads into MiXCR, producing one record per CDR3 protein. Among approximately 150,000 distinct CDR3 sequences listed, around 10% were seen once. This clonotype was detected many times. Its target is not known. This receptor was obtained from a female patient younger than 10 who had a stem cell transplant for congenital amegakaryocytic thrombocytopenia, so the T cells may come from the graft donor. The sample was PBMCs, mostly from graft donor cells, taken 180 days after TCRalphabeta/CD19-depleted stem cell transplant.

CDR3 sequence reads: CASSLGGTGRLFF. The CDR3 nucleotides read TGTGCCAGCAGTTTGGGAGGAACAGGACGACTGTTTTTT. V is TRBV12-3 or TRBV12-4 and J is TRBJ1-4; maybe TRBD1 (5 bases). CDR3 length equals 13 residues. Trimming removed 3 bases at V and 13 bases at J, with 15 bases between.